This note documents a single T cell receptor beta chain sequence. This sample was taken from a study of blood T cell repertoires in COVID-19. Methods used by the authors: Reference gene primer amplification in the assay estimated nucleated cell counts. Some clones are missing from TCRdb's copy, which holds only in-frame ones; the method was immunoSEQ multiplex PCR. V and J calls and clone size are given by that table; D and trimming were obtained from the DNA. This sample carries 300,000 to 350,000 clones, 86% of them seen once, and the ten largest clones take about 4%. Residents of over 20 US areas, aged about 18 to 89 years, made up the participants. Clinical history reported by participants formed the basis on which cohorts were assigned. This CDR3 is built from 14 residues. The J segment lost 8 bases and the V segment lost 5 bases, leaving 5 bases of the junction unmatched. The germline V gene encodes CDR1 KGHSH and CDR2 LQKENI.

The chain uses TRBV18 and TRBJ2-4, with 11 nucleotides matching TRBD2. The sequence derives from a woman in her 40s with acute COVID-19. The sample comprised PBMCs or T cells enriched from blood (not recorded which). The CDR3 sequence is CASSSRGLADIQYF. As DNA, the CDR3 is TGTGCCAGCTCATCCCGGGGACTAGCGGACATTCAGTACTTC. The full variable domain, rest sourced from reference TRBV18 and TRBJ2-4, is NAGVMQNPRHLVRRRGQEARLRCSPMKGHSHVYWYRQLPEEGLKFMVYLQKENIIDESGMPKERFSAEFPKEGPSILRIQQVVRGDSAAYFCASSSRGLADIQYFGAGTRLSVL.